This TCR beta chain was captured in a study of blood T cell repertoires in COVID-19. Study in general: Whether acute or convalescent, the COVID-19 samples came from the United States, Italy and Spain.

Cohorts were based on clinical histories the participants reported. Recovery meant two consecutive negative NP/OP PCR tests, professional clearance, or resolved symptoms. Generated by immunoSEQ multiplex PCR, the TCRdb table keeps only in-frame clones and is missing some. Of 190,000 or so clones in the sample, about 90% are singletons; the top ten hold 1.2%. This CDR3 contains 17 residues. V was pared by 0 bases and J by 3 bases, with 14 bases between. Germline V lookup: CDR1 SGHNT, CDR2 YENEEA. Sample: PBMCs or T cells enriched from blood (not recorded which). The sequence was obtained from a young man who had recovered from COVID-19. The rearrangement uses TRBV11-3 and TRBJ2-2; the D gene is possibly TRBD1 (6 bases). CDR3 region: CASSLDGGIAYTGELFF. The CDR3 nucleotides are TGTGCCAGCAGCTTAGATGGGGGCATAGCTTACACCGGGGAGCTGTTTTTT. Filled out from reference TRBV11-3 and TRBJ2-2, the complete variable domain reads EAGVVQSPRYKIIEKKQPVAFWCNPISGHNTLYWYLQNLGQGPELLIRYENEEAVDDSQLPKDRFSAERLKGVDSTLKIQPAELGDSAVYLCASSLDGGIAYTGELFFGEGSRLTVL.